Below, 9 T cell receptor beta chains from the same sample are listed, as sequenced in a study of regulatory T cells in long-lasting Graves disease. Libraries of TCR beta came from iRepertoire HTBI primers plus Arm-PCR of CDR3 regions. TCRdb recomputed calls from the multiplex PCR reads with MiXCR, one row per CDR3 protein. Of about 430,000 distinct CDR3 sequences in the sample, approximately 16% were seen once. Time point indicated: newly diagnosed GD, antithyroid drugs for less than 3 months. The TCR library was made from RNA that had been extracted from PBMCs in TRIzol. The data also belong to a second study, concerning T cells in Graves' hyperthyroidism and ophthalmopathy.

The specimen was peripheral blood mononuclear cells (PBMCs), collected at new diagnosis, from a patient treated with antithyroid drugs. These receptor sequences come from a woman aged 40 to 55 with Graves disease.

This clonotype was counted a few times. CDR3 bases: TGTGCCAGCAGTGAATATCCGAACACCGGGGAGCTGTTTTTT. Its translation: CASSEYPNTGELFF. The rearrangement joins TRBV25-1 to TRBJ2-2; D gene uncertain. Per the germline V gene, CDR1 is MGHDK and CDR2 is SYGVNS. V lost 0 bases and J lost 0, with 2 bases in between. The CDR3 runs 14 residues.

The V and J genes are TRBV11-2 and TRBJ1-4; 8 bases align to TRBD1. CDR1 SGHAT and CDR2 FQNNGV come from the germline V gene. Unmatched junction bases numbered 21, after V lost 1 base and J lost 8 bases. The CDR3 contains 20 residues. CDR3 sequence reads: CASSLGKSWHRGLSGEKLFF. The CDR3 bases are TGTGCCAGCAGCTTAGGCAAGTCTTGGCACAGGGGGTTGTCCGGGGAAAAACTGTTTTTT.

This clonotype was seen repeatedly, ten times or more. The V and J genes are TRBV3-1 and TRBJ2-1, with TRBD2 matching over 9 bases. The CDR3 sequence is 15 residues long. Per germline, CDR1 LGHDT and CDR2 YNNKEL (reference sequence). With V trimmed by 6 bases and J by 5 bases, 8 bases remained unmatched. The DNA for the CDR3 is TGTGCCAGCAGTTCCGGGACTAGCATTAACAATGAGCAGTTCTTC. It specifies CASSSGTSINNEQFF.

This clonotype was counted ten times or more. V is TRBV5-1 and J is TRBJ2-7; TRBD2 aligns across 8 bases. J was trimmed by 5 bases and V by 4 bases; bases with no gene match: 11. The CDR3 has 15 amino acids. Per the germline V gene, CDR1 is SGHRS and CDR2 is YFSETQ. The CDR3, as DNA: TGCGCCAGCAGCATATATAGCGGGATCCGTGACGAGCAGTACTTC. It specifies CASSIYSGIRDEQYF.

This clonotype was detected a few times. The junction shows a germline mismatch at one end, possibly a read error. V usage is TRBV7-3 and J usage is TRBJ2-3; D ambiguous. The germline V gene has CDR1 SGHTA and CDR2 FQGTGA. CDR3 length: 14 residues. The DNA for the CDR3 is TGTGCCAGCAGCTTAGGGGTGAGCACAGTTACGCAGTATTTT. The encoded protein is CASSLGVSTVTQYF.

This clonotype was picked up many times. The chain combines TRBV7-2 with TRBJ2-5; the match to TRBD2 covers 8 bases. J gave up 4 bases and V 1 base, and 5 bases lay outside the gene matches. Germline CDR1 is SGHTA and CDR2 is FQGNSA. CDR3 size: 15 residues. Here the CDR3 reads CASSLVRSGIETQYF. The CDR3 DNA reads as TGTGCCAGCAGCTTAGTTCGTAGCGGGATAGAGACCCAGTACTTC.

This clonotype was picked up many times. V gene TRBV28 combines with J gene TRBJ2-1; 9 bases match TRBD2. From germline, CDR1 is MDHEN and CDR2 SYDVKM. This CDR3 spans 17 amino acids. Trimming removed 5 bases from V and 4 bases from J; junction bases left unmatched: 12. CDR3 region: CASSLHRREGPYNEQFF. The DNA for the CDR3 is TGTGCCAGCAGTCTTCACAGGCGGGAGGGCCCTTACAATGAGCAGTTCTTC.

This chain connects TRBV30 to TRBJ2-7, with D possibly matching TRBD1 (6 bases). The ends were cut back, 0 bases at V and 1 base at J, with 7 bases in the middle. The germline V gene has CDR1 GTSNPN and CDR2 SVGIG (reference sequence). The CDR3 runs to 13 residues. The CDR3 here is CAWSVQGSYEQYF. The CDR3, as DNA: TGTGCCTGGAGTGTACAGGGTTCCTACGAGCAGTACTTC.

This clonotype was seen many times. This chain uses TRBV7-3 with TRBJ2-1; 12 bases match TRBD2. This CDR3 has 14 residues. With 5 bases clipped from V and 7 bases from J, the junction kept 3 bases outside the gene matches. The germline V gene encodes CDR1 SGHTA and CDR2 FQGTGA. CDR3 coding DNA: TGTGCCAGCAGCGGTGGACTAGCGGGAAATGAGCAGTTCTTC. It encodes CASSGGLAGNEQFF.